This paragraph covers one T cell receptor beta chain sequence. What antigen it recognizes has not been identified. Given a much more abundant clone one base away, this may be a read error. This specimen comes from a study of tumor-infiltrating lymphocytes in primary liver carcinoma (dated by TCRdb to about 2017). For the study in its entirety: Surgical resection was performed in China between late 2015 and early 2016 on roughly 5 patients with histopathologically diagnosed primary liver carcinoma. Of the five patients (three men and two women, aged 30 to 69 years), four had hepatocellular carcinoma and one had combined HCC and intrahepatic cholangiocarcinoma. Tumors of the five patients were stage T1-T3 N0M0 with maximum diameters of about 4.2 to 10 cm. Samples yielded roughly 3.65 to 7.5 million productive TCRbeta reads; read depth did not differ significantly between tissue types. For each liver tumor, the study sampled five regions along with adjacent normal tissue and blood, and applied TCRbeta repertoire sequencing, expression microarrays and whole-exome sequencing. A total of 35 or so specimens from 5 patients went through TCRbeta repertoire sequencing, namely 25 tumor regions, 5 adjacent noncancerous liver tissues and 5 peripheral blood samples. Repertoires from technical replicates were highly reproducible, with mean shared-clone rates roughly 0.87 and correlation coefficients above 0.95. The investigation overall reported the following: Because the samples were bulk and unsorted, CD4+ and CD8+ T cell repertoires could not be compared. Pairs of tumor regions showed greater repertoire overlap (mean around 35%) than tumor-adjacent pairs (17%) or tumor-blood pairs (approximately 15%), which is consistent with antigen-driven expansion. The study included only five patients, and the authors note findings should be validated in a larger study. Because sequencing covered only the TCR beta chain and unpaired alpha chains were not captured, true repertoire diversity is likely underestimated. Compared with blood, tumors had a significantly larger share of the repertoire taken up by the top 250 clones (p = 0.039).

Using a constant-region primer and ProtoScript II reverse transcriptase, TCRbeta-specific cDNA was reverse-transcribed from around 500 ng total RNA. TCRbeta libraries were built with three nested multiplex PCR rounds, a slightly modified ARM-PCR procedure. The first two PCR rounds used multiplex TRBV1-TRBV30 forward primers with a Cbeta reverse primer, each for about 10 cycles. A final 25-cycle PCR with Deep VentR polymerase added sample barcodes and Illumina adapters. Before sequencing, amplicons of 200-500 bp were gel-purified using a QIAquick gel extraction kit. An Illumina HiSeq 2500 was used to sequence the TCRbeta amplicons, generating 250-bp paired-end reads. Per the source publication's procedure: Trimmomatic v0.33 was used to quality-trim the reads, and FLASH v1.2.11 was used to merge paired reads so that full CDR3 sequences could be recovered. V, D and J germline segments were assigned to the rearranged TCRbeta sequences using MiGEC v1.2.1b. Clonotype statistics and Shannon-Wiener diversity indices were computed with VDJtools v1.0.0. To cut down on sampling bias, every analysis after diversity analysis relied on just the 250 most abundant clonotypes from each sample. TCRdb cleaned the public reads at Q25 with fastp, built clones with MiXCR and kept in-frame beta chains. Here each entry gathers all rows of one CDR3 protein and keeps the most common genes and DNA. These V and J calls rely on TCRdb rather than the paper's analysis. Here the sample has about 350,000 distinct CDR3 sequences; around 60% occur a single time. Under 8% of the sample is in the top ten clones.

RNA from unsorted whole blood was extracted with TRIzol reagent, and germline DNA was obtained with the DNeasy Blood & Tissue kit. Patients had chronic HBV infection and were treatment-naive at sampling. Before surgery, 3.5 to 4 milliliters of peripheral blood were drawn into K2EDTA tubes. The CDR3 sequence holds 14 residues, the cysteine and phenylalanine included. Just CDR3 DNA is preserved here, 42 bases in frame from base 1. CDR1 ENHRY and CDR2 SYGVKD were looked up in the germline V gene. The sequenced material came from peripheral blood. The TCR sequence derives from a man aged 35 to 55 with primary liver carcinoma and hepatitis B virus infection. The sequence links TRBV10-3 to TRBJ2-7; TRBD1 could be the D gene, as 6 bases match. For the CDR3, the sequence is CAISEGGGSYERYF. The sequence in DNA is TGTGCCATCAGTGAGGGGGGCGGATCCTACGAGCGGTACTTC.